The next 32 T cell receptor beta chains were all read from a single sample in a study of blood T cell repertoires in COVID-19. Produced via immunoSEQ multiplex PCR; TCRdb's table is partial and in-frame only. The profile shows hundreds of thousands of clones, roughly 89% of them singletons. The sample was PBMCs or T cells enriched from blood (not recorded which). Source of these receptors: a woman aged 45-60 years who had recovered from COVID-19.

V gene TRBV5-1 combines with J gene TRBJ2-5; D is unresolved. Germline CDR1 and CDR2: SGHRS and YFSETQ. Deletions cut 0 bases from V and 4 bases from J, with 10 bases between. The CDR3 loop spans 14 amino acids. The CDR3 DNA follows: TGCGCCAGCAGCTTGGACGACTTCCTAGAGACCCAGTACTTC. Translated: CASSLDDFLETQYF.

The rearrangement joins TRBV5-6 to TRBJ1-3; TRBD1 matches 8 bases. V lost 1 base and J lost 8; bases outside the gene matches: 8. CDR3 length: 15 residues. Germline assignment: CDR1 SGHDT and CDR2 YYEEEE. This CDR3 is CASSLWGQVFYTIYF. CDR3 coding DNA: TGTGCCAGCAGCTTGTGGGGACAGGTTTTTTACACCATATATTTT.

J is TRBJ1-2 and V is TRBV6-1; TRBD1 might be the D (5 bases). This CDR3 spans 17 amino acids. The V end was cut by 11 bases, the J end by 2 bases, with 27 bases between. The germline V gene encodes CDR1 MNHNS and CDR2 SASEGT. CDR3: CAGRVVWGLRGNYGYTF. CDR3 DNA sequence: TGTGCCGGCCGTGTAGTGTGGGGACTTCGAGGAAACTATGGCTACACCTTC.

This sequence joins TRBV28 and TRBJ1-1; 7 nucleotides match TRBD1. There are 14 residues in the CDR3. The J segment lost 5 bases and the V segment lost 7 bases, leaving 10 bases of the junction unmatched. CDR1 is MDHEN and CDR2 is SYDVKM in the germline V gene. For the CDR3, the DNA is TGTGCCAGCAACCACCCGACAGGGAGTACTGAAGCTTTCTTT. Translation: CASNHPTGSTEAFF.

This sequence joins TRBV7-8 and TRBJ1-6; D perhaps matches TRBD1 (5 bases). V was cut by 4 bases and J by 0 bases, with 13 bases left in between. The CDR3 has 17 residues. CDR1 is SGHVS, CDR2 FQNEAQ, per germline. CDR3 in DNA: TGTGCCAGCAGCTCAAGACAGCTAAGCTCCTATAATTCACCCCTCCACTTT. It codes for CASSSRQLSSYNSPLHF.

The J gene is TRBJ2-3, the V gene TRBV4-1, with 7 bases lining up with TRBD2. The CDR3 is 15 residues long. The V gene end was trimmed by 4 bases and the J gene end by 0 bases; junction bases not matched to a gene: 4. Germline V lookup: CDR1 MGHRA, CDR2 YSYEKL. The CDR3 DNA sequence: TGCGCCAGCAGCCCCCGCGGGGGTAGCACAGATACGCAGTATTTT. This encodes CASSPRGGSTDTQYF.

The chain employs TRBV28 and TRBJ2-6; tentatively, D is TRBD1 (7 bases). Trimming stripped 10 bases from V and 0 bases from J, with 16 bases between. CDR1 MDHEN and CDR2 SYDVKM come from the germline V gene. There are 16 residues in the CDR3. CDR3 residues: CATRGDSTSGANVLTF. As DNA, the CDR3 is TGTGCCACCCGCGGGGACAGTACCTCTGGGGCCAACGTCCTGACTTTC.

The chain uses TRBV2 and TRBJ1-1, with no clear D. The V gene's germline CDR1 is SNHLY and CDR2 FYNNEI. V was trimmed by 4 bases and J by 0 bases, leaving 12 bases between them. The CDR3 is made up of 15 amino acids. This CDR3 is CASSALSSMNTEAFF. The CDR3 nucleotides are TGTGCCAGCAGTGCCTTGTCTAGTATGAACACTGAAGCTTTCTTT.

About this clone: This same CDR3 is encoded by further DNA sequences in the sample. The V call is TRBV19, the J call TRBJ1-1; D unresolved. The CDR3 extends over 13 amino acids. Trimming cost V 3 bases and J 1 base, with 6 bases left between them. Germline assignment: CDR1 LNHDA and CDR2 SQIVND (reference sequence). DNA of the CDR3: TGTGCCAGTAGTATTGGAGGGAACACTGAAGCTTTCTTT. It is translated as CASSIGGNTEAFF.

The chain uses TRBV30 and TRBJ2-1; D might be TRBD1 (5 bases). V was clipped by 0 bases and J by 2 bases, with 11 bases between them. Germline V lookup: CDR1 GTSNPN, CDR2 SVGIG (reference sequence). CDR3 length equals 15 residues. The CDR3 is CAWSVRGFAYNEQFF. The CDR3 DNA follows: TGTGCCTGGAGTGTAAGGGGCTTCGCCTACAATGAGCAGTTCTTC.

The chain carries TRBV4-1 and TRBJ2-7; 8 bases line up with TRBD2. The CDR3 length is 17 residues. CDR1 MGHRA and CDR2 YSYEKL come from the germline V gene. V shed 4 bases, J shed 2 bases, and the junction held 13 bases outside the gene matches. The CDR3 DNA reads TGCGCCAGCAGCCTCCTCGGGGGCGGGGGGCGCGCCTACGAGCAGTACTTC. Protein sequence: CASSLLGGGGRAYEQYF.

This chain uses TRBV3-1 (or the pseudogene TRBV3-2) with TRBJ1-1; D is unclear. CDR3 size: 19 residues. V shed 0 bases and J shed 0 bases, with 20 bases lying between them. CDR1 is LGHDT, CDR2 YNNKEL, per germline (reference sequence). For the CDR3, the DNA is TGTGCCAGCAGCCAAGAACCGTCGCCCGGAGGAGGCATGAACACTGAAGCTTTCTTT. Translated, it gives CASSQEPSPGGGMNTEAFF.

The rearrangement links TRBV7-2 to TRBJ2-2; 8 positions agree with TRBD2. The junction had 6 bases not matched to a gene; V was cut back by 5 bases and J by 1 base. Per germline, CDR1 SGHTA and CDR2 FQGNSA. The CDR3 is 16 residues long. The CDR3 here is CASSQASGRNTGELFF. Written as DNA, the CDR3 is TGTGCCAGCAGCCAAGCGAGCGGGAGGAACACCGGGGAGCTGTTTTTT.

The rearrangement joins TRBV7-2 to TRBJ1-5; possible D gene TRBD1, 6 bases. Deletions cut 1 base from V and 5 bases from J, with 15 bases between. CDR1 is SGHTA, CDR2 FQGNSA, per germline. CDR3 length: 16 residues. In nucleotides, the CDR3 is TGTGCCAGCAGCTTAGAGGGCAGGGGCTGGGATCAGCCCCAGCATTTT. The encoded protein is CASSLEGRGWDQPQHF.

The rearrangement joins TRBV4-2 to TRBJ1-4; TRBD1 agrees at 10 bases. The CDR3 extends over 14 amino acids. V lost 4 bases to trimming and J lost 6 bases; unmatched junction nucleotides: 2. Germline loops: CDR1 LGHNA, CDR2 YNFKEQ. The CDR3 DNA reads TGTGCCAGCAGCCGGGACAGGGGAGATGAAAAACTGTTTTTT. Its translation is CASSRDRGDEKLFF.

The chain uses TRBV7-8 and TRBJ2-2; 8 bases agree with TRBD1. The V gene end was trimmed by 5 bases and the J gene end by 7 bases; junction bases not matched to a gene: 12. CDR1 is SGHVS, CDR2 FQNEAQ, per germline. The CDR3 extends over 16 amino acids. CDR3 region: CASSPPGQGIGGELFF. Written as DNA, the CDR3 is TGTGCCAGCAGCCCCCCCGGACAGGGCATTGGCGGGGAGCTGTTTTTT. Full variable domain (rest looked up from reference TRBV7-8 and TRBJ2-2): GAGVSQSPRYKVAKRGQDVALRCDPISGHVSLFWYQQALGQGPEFLTYFQNEAQLDKSGLPSDRFFAERPEGSVSTLKIQRTQQEDSAVYLCASSPPGQGIGGELFFGEGSRLTVL.

The V call is TRBV30, the J call TRBJ2-3; TRBD2 aligns across 7 bases. Germline assignment: CDR1 GTSNPN and CDR2 SVGIG (reference sequence). The CDR3 runs to 16 residues. V lost 2 bases and J lost 4; bases outside the gene matches: 12. CDR3 sequence: CAWSIGGTTSSDTQYF. CDR3 DNA: TGTGCCTGGAGTATAGGCGGGACTACCTCTTCAGATACGCAGTATTTT.

This clone was observed a single time. The rearrangement joins TRBV3-1 (or the pseudogene TRBV3-2) to TRBJ2-5; no reliable D call. This CDR3 is built from 15 residues. V lost 4 bases and J lost 2, with 14 bases in between. In germline, CDR1 is LGHDT, CDR2 YNNKEL (reference sequence). This CDR3 reads CASSRPSSGQETQYF. The CDR3 DNA follows: TGTGCCAGCAGCCGGCCCTCATCTGGTCAAGAGACCCAGTACTTC.

As to this clone: This sample also contains other DNA sequences that code for the same CDR3. The CDR3 DNA reads as TGTGCCAGCAGTTCCAGGGGGACTGAAGCTTTCTTT. Protein sequence: CASSSRGTEAFF. V and J are TRBV12-3 or TRBV12-4 and TRBJ1-1, with 7 bases fitting TRBD1. The CDR3 runs 12 residues. The V gene end was trimmed by 4 bases and the J gene end by 5 bases; junction bases not matched to a gene: 1.

This clone was counted once. The chain recombines TRBV3-1 (or the pseudogene TRBV3-2) with TRBJ2-1, with TRBD1 matching 8 bases. Germline V gene data show CDR1 as LGHDT and CDR2 as YNNKEL (reference sequence). This CDR3 spans 15 amino acids. V was pared by 0 bases and J by 9 bases, with 7 bases of the junction left unmatched. The CDR3 sequence: CASSQDYQGAGEQFF. CDR3 DNA: TGTGCCAGCAGCCAAGATTACCAGGGGGCTGGTGAGCAGTTCTTC.

The chain couples TRBV16 to TRBJ1-2, with 9 positions matching TRBD1. V lost 5 bases, J lost 1 base, and 5 bases stayed unmatched. Germline CDR1 KGHSY, CDR2 FQNENV. CDR3 size: 15 residues. Here the CDR3 reads CASSYGTGFNYGYTF. The CDR3 bases are TGTGCCAGCAGCTACGGGACAGGGTTTAACTATGGCTACACCTTC.

This sequence joins TRBV28 and TRBJ1-3; the match to TRBD1 covers 10 bases. The germline V gene has CDR1 MDHEN and CDR2 SYDVKM. The CDR3 loop spans 17 amino acids. V lost 5 bases and J lost 4; bases outside the gene matches: 11. DNA for the CDR3: TGTGCCAGCAGTACGACAGACAGGGGGCGTTGGGGAAACACCATATATTTT. It is translated as CASSTTDRGRWGNTIYF.

The sample holds one count of this clone. The chain is built from TRBV5-4 and TRBJ1-2; 7 bases fit TRBD1. V was pared by 4 bases and J by 5 bases, with 8 bases of the junction left unmatched. The CDR3 length is 14 residues. Per germline, CDR1 SGHNT and CDR2 YYREEE (reference sequence). The CDR3: CASSTPTGNYGYTF. The CDR3 DNA sequence: TGTGCCAGCAGCACGCCGACAGGGAATTATGGCTACACCTTC.

This clone occurred once. V gene TRBV15 combines with J gene TRBJ1-6, with 8 bases matching TRBD1. The V segment lost 4 bases and the J segment 8 bases; nucleotides outside the gene matches: 10. The germline V gene encodes CDR1 LNHNV and CDR2 YYDKDF (reference sequence). The CDR3 totals 16 residues. CDR3 loop: CATSNSTGGWDSPLHF. The CDR3 DNA reads as TGTGCCACCAGCAATTCTACAGGGGGGTGGGATTCACCCCTCCACTTT.

The chain links TRBV5-4 to TRBJ2-3; TRBD2 aligns across 10 bases. V was pared by 5 bases and J by 3 bases, with 9 bases of the junction left unmatched. This CDR3 is 16 amino acids long. Per the germline V gene, CDR1 is SGHNT and CDR2 is YYREEE (reference sequence). The CDR3 region is CASSSERGGLTDTQYF. Written as DNA, the CDR3 is TGTGCCAGCAGTTCTGAGCGGGGGGGCCTAACAGATACGCAGTATTTT.

The chain joins TRBV1 to TRBJ1-2; TRBD1 was called by the table and not checked on the DNA. TRBV1 corresponds to a pseudogene. The CDR3 has 17 residues. The CDR3 DNA reads as TGCACCAGCAGCCACCAAGGGGGACACCCGGTGACCTATGGCTACACCTTC. It translates to CTSSHQGGHPVTYGYTF.

The rearrangement links TRBV5-1 to TRBJ2-1, with a tentative D call TRBD1 (6 bases). The V end lost 5 bases, the J end lost 5 bases, and 14 bases lay between the germline ends. The germline V gene has CDR1 SGHRS and CDR2 YFSETQ. The CDR3 has 14 residues. CDR3 in DNA: TGCGCCAGCAGTGCCGGGACAAGGAACAATGAGCAGTTCTTC. Amino acids: CASSAGTRNNEQFF.

J is TRBJ1-1 and V is TRBV27, with 8 bases that match TRBD1. The V gene end was trimmed by 6 bases and the J gene end by 5 bases; junction bases not matched to a gene: 11. CDR3 length equals 15 residues. The germline gives CDR1 MNHEY, CDR2 SMNVEV (reference sequence). The CDR3 DNA follows: TGTGCCAGCAGGGGCCTACAGGGGGTTGGTACTGAAGCTTTCTTT. It translates to CASRGLQGVGTEAFF.

The chain has TRBV19 and TRBJ2-7; D not resolved. V was clipped by 11 bases and J by 2 bases, with 7 bases between them. CDR3 length equals 10 residues. Germline CDR1 LNHDA, CDR2 SQIVND (reference sequence). The CDR3 coding sequence is TGTGCCGTAATCCCCTACGAGCAGTACTTC. It is translated as CAVIPYEQYF.

The rearrangement uses TRBV25-1 and TRBJ2-4, with D perhaps TRBD2 (5 bases). This CDR3 comprises 14 residues. Germline CDR1 MGHDK, CDR2 SYGVNS. The V end was cut by 4 bases, the J end by 7 bases, with 14 bases between. The CDR3 loop is CASSGGLTGNIQYF. The CDR3 DNA sequence: TGTGCCAGCAGTGGCGGGCTAACGGGGAACATTCAGTACTTC.

This sequence joins TRBV5-1 and TRBJ2-3; 8 bases are shared with TRBD1. Germline V lookup: CDR1 SGHRS, CDR2 YFSETQ. The CDR3 length is 17 residues. The V and J ends lost 3 bases and 1 base, in that order; junction bases with no gene match: 10. CDR3 in amino acids: CASSYPPGQGGTDTQYF. For the CDR3, the DNA is TGCGCCAGCAGCTACCCCCCCGGACAGGGTGGCACAGATACGCAGTATTTT.

The genes are TRBV6-5 and TRBJ2-1; TRBD2 agrees at 9 bases. V shed 5 bases and J 12 bases; nucleotides not matched to a gene: 2. This CDR3 has 11 amino acids. CDR1 and CDR2 from the germline V gene are MNHEY and SVGAGI. CDR3 region: CASSSGGPQFF. The DNA of the CDR3 is TGTGCCAGCAGTAGCGGGGGGCCGCAGTTCTTC.